This section outlines one T cell receptor (beta chain) sequence together with its context. In its sample, this clonotype was seen a few times. Its antigen remains undetermined. Base qualities are not recorded, but no much larger clone differs from it by a single base. This specimen comes from a study of T cell repertoires in cytomegalovirus infection (dated by TCRdb to the late 2010s). General notes on the study: Peptide stimulations targeted recently identified HLA-C-restricted CMV epitopes, whose presentation resists viral immunomodulation, together with well-studied HLA-B-restricted epitopes. Donor HLA type was relevant to the analysis, because carriage of CMV infection together with the matching HLA type was indicated by public TCR beta signatures.

Sequenced using an Illumina HiSeq 1500. TCRdb redid the processing of the public reads, applying fastp at Q25 and MiXCR, and retained in-frame beta chains. Entries are consolidated by CDR3 protein sequence, retaining the most common genes and DNA. For this sample the table gives around 750,000 distinct CDR3 sequences, of which approximately 29% were detected only once. The ten top clones hold approximately 13% of the sample. The CDR3 runs 15 residues from the cysteine to the phenylalanine. The entry retains the CDR3 DNA only, 45 bases that are in frame from base 1. Trimming removed 6 bases from V and 3 bases from J; the gene matches leave 9 bases unexplained. From a lookup of the germline V gene, CDR1 and CDR2 are MNHNS and SASEGT. What the treatment or condition label conveys for this sample: in vitro stimulation with specific CMV peptide epitopes to enrich CMV-specific T cells. Study-wide conclusions, independent of this receptor: In both this cohort and an independent roughly 350-donor cohort, the cumulative frequency of public TCR beta family members distinguished carriers of CMV infection plus the relevant HLA type. In the ex vivo response, HLA-C-restricted CMV-specific TCR beta clonotypes were dominant, and in two of eight donors the single most frequent clonotype came from this HLA-C-restricted group.

In this chain, TRBV6-1 is recombined with TRBJ2-7; 9 bases in between match TRBD1. This receptor was taken from a human donor in good health (CMV status not recorded). Some clones in this sample may be carry-over from other donors' samples. The material sequenced was cultured CD8+ T cells from PBMCs, taken from culture after CMV antigen stimulation. The CDR3 protein: CASSARDRALYEQYF. The nucleotide sequence reads as follows: TGTGCCAGCAGCGCGCGGGACAGGGCACTCTACGAGCAGTACTTC.